The 20 T cell receptor beta chains below were found in one sample sequenced in a study of T-cell memory formation after mild COVID-19. MiXCR, run by TCRdb on the 5' RACE reads, gives a single entry per CDR3 protein. The sample has about 320,000 distinct CDR3 sequences; roughly 13% are singletons. Sequenced input: PBMCs or a T cell subset sorted from them (not recorded which). The source is a man aged 18 to 29 who had mild COVID-19 (a few samples of this study predate the infection). Cell type and time point are not known.

This chain uses TRBV7-8 with TRBJ1-6, with D possibly matching TRBD1 (5 bases). Germline-derived CDR1 and CDR2 are SGHVS and FQNEAQ. The CDR3 is made up of 18 amino acids. V was cut by 1 base and J by 6 bases, with 19 bases left in between. CDR3 sequence reads: CASSLVMDGQGRNSPLHF. CDR3 nucleotides: TGTGCCAGCAGCTTAGTGATGGACGGGCAGGGCCGTAATTCACCCCTCCACTTT.

The table lists this clonotype with a few counts. The chain recombines TRBV14 with TRBJ2-3; TRBD2 matches 8 bases. The V gene's germline CDR1 is SGHDN and CDR2 FVKESK. Trimming at V came to 1 base and at J to 6 bases, leaving 9 bases not matched to a gene. The CDR3 length is 16 residues. The CDR3 protein is CASSQGPAGASDTQYF. DNA for the CDR3: TGTGCCAGCAGCCAAGGACCAGCGGGGGCTTCTGATACGCAGTATTTT.

This sequence joins TRBV6-6 and TRBJ2-1, with D maybe TRBD2 (7 bases). CDR3 size: 15 residues. From germline, CDR1 is MNHNY and CDR2 SVGAGI (reference sequence). V was shortened by 4 bases and J by 5 bases, with 15 bases between the two germline ends. CDR3 residues: CASSSRGANDNEQFF. The CDR3, as DNA: TGTGCCAGCAGTTCCCGGGGGGCGAACGACAATGAGCAGTTCTTC.

There are a few counts of this clonotype. The chain joins TRBV10-2 to TRBJ2-3; the D is unclear. This CDR3 is built from 13 residues. V lost 11 bases and J lost 2, with 14 bases in between. Germline CDR1 and CDR2: WSHSY and SAAADI. DNA for the CDR3: TGCGCCGGGCAGGCACCCTTCACAGATACGCAGTATTTT. Amino acids: CAGQAPFTDTQYF.

This rearrangement joins TRBV20-1 to TRBJ2-7; D is possibly TRBD2 (6 bases). Trimming took off 6 bases at V and 5 bases at J, with 20 bases between the two ends. The V gene's germline CDR1 is DFQATT and CDR2 SNEGSKA (reference sequence). The CDR3 runs to 14 residues. The CDR3 sequence: CSAKKAGPGDEQYF. The DNA for the CDR3 is TGCAGTGCCAAAAAGGCGGGGCCCGGGGACGAGCAGTACTTC.

The chain employs TRBV20-1 and TRBJ1-1; D unclear. From germline, CDR1 is DFQATT and CDR2 SNEGSKA (reference sequence). This CDR3 has 14 amino acids. Deletions cut 3 bases from V and 4 bases from J, with 15 bases between. The CDR3 reads CSASLRVLSTEAFF. In nucleotides, the CDR3 is TGCAGTGCTAGTTTGAGGGTGTTAAGCACTGAAGCTTTCTTT.

V is TRBV6-2 or TRBV6-3 and J is TRBJ1-1; D unresolved. The CDR3 consists of 13 residues. The V and J ends lost 2 bases and 5 bases respectively, with 9 bases between them. Germline V lookup: CDR1 MNHEY, CDR2 SVGEGT. CDR3 protein: CASSYAGRTEAFF. The CDR3 nucleotides are TGTGCCAGCAGTTACGCAGGTCGGACTGAAGCTTTCTTT.

This clonotype was detected many times. V gene TRBV27 combines with J gene TRBJ2-3, with D possibly being TRBD1 (6 bases). Trimming stripped 5 bases from V and 2 bases from J, with 11 bases between. Per the germline V gene, CDR1 is MNHEY and CDR2 is SMNVEV (reference sequence). The CDR3 has 14 residues. Here the CDR3 DNA reads TGTGCCAGCAGTCCCGGACAGTTCACAGATACGCAGTATTTT. Translating gives CASSPGQFTDTQYF.

J is TRBJ1-2 and V is TRBV6-2 or TRBV6-3, with D possibly TRBD1 on 5 matching bases. Trimming removed 1 base at V and 0 bases at J, with 12 bases between. CDR3 length: 16 amino acids. CDR1 is MNHEY, CDR2 SVGEGT, per germline. For the CDR3, the DNA is TGTGCCAGCAGTTACTGGTTTACAGGAACTAACTATGGCTACACCTTC. Translating gives CASSYWFTGTNYGYTF.

J is TRBJ2-7 and V is TRBV4-1; D is ambiguous. Germline loops: CDR1 MGHRA, CDR2 YSYEKL. This CDR3 has 14 residues. The V gene lost 2 bases and the J gene lost 3 bases, with 11 bases spanning the gap. The CDR3 sequence is CASSQFPDSYEQYF. The CDR3 DNA follows: TGCGCCAGCAGCCAATTTCCGGATAGCTACGAGCAGTACTTC.

This clonotype was found many times. V and J are TRBV6-5 and TRBJ2-3; 8 nucleotides line up with TRBD2. The CDR3 sequence is 16 residues long. V dropped 5 bases and J dropped 2; count of bases not matched to a gene: 9. The germline gives CDR1 MNHEY, CDR2 SVGAGI. The CDR3 here is CASSEIAGSDTDTQYF. In DNA form, the CDR3 reads TGTGCCAGCAGTGAGATAGCGGGGTCGGACACAGATACGCAGTATTTT.

V gene TRBV3-1 combines with J gene TRBJ2-3; D assignment may be TRBD1 or TRBD2 (5 bases each). The CDR3 consists of 13 residues. Deletions cut 2 bases from V and 8 bases from J, with 11 bases between. Germline V lookup: CDR1 LGHDT, CDR2 YNNKEL (reference sequence). The CDR3 protein is CASSQPPGGTQYF. The CDR3 coding sequence is TGTGCCAGCAGCCAACCACCTGGGGGTACGCAGTATTTT.

This clonotype was seen a few times. The junction and the germline gene differ at one end; a read error may be behind it. The rearrangement joins TRBV23-1 to TRBJ2-5, with D maybe TRBD1 (6 bases). TRBV23-1 has ORF status, its function being uncertain. The CDR3 consists of 9 residues. The CDR3 DNA follows: TGTAAGGCGGACAGGACCCAGTACTTC. Protein product: CKADRTQYF.

The rearrangement joins TRBV21-1 to TRBJ1-1. TRBV21-1 corresponds to a pseudogene. The CDR3 has 15 amino acids. The CDR3 is CASSRYQEMNTEAFF. CDR3 coding DNA: TGTGCCAGCAGCAGATACCAGGAAATGAACACTGAAGCTTTCTTT.

This clonotype has only a few counts. The chain carries TRBV7-9 and TRBJ2-3, with D unresolved. This CDR3 has 14 amino acids. Trimming shortened V by 3 bases and J by 0 bases, and 7 bases separated the two germline ends. Germline loops: CDR1 SEHNR, CDR2 FQNEAQ (reference sequence). The CDR3 coding sequence is TGTGCCAGCAGCTTTGACCTCAGCACAGATACGCAGTATTTT. Amino acid sequence: CASSFDLSTDTQYF.

The chain carries TRBV4-1 and TRBJ2-7; no firm D call. The CDR3 is 15 amino acids. Trimming removed 4 bases from V and 4 bases from J, with 17 bases in between. The germline CDR1 and CDR2 sequences are MGHRA and YSYEKL. The CDR3 sequence is CASSPRPSLGYEQYF. For the CDR3, the DNA is TGCGCCAGCAGCCCCCGACCGTCTCTAGGGTACGAGCAGTACTTC.

This clonotype was counted only a few times. This sequence joins TRBV6-2 or TRBV6-3 and TRBJ2-7; 10 nucleotides align to TRBD1. Germline CDR1 MNHEY, CDR2 SVGEGT. There are 15 residues in the CDR3. With 0 bases clipped from V and 3 bases from J, the junction kept 2 bases outside the gene matches. CDR3 nucleotide sequence: TGTGCCAGCAGTTACTCCCGGGACAGGGGCTACGAGCAGTACGTC. Its protein is CASSYSRDRGYEQYV.

The chain couples TRBV9 to TRBJ2-1, with unresolved D. The CDR3 is 14 amino acids. Trimming pared 3 bases from V and 2 bases from J, leaving 9 bases between. Looked up from germline, CDR1 is SGDLS and CDR2 is YYNGEE. The CDR3 DNA follows: TGTGCCAGCAGCGGACCAACAGCCTACAATGAGCAGTTCTTC. It encodes CASSGPTAYNEQFF.

The rearrangement uses TRBV7-2 and TRBJ1-1; 8 nucleotides line up with TRBD1. This CDR3 is 15 amino acids long. Germline trimming cut 3 bases from V and 5 bases from J; bases unmatched to any gene: 8. CDR1 is SGHTA and CDR2 is FQGNSA in the germline V gene. As DNA, the CDR3 is TGTGCCAGCAGCTTCCGGACAGGGAGGGAGACTGAAGCTTTCTTT. Amino acid sequence: CASSFRTGRETEAFF.

This clonotype appeared a few times. The chain couples TRBV29-1 to TRBJ1-4; unclear D gene. Trimming took off 4 bases at V and 4 bases at J, with 7 bases between the two ends. The CDR3 has 12 amino acids. CDR1 is SQVTM, CDR2 ANQGSEA, per germline. CDR3 sequence (DNA): TGCAGCGTTGGAATGGGTAATGAAAAACTGTTTTTT. It codes for CSVGMGNEKLFF.